This T cell receptor beta chain came from a study of T cells expressing NK-cell markers. On the study more broadly: Just one sequenced donor of eight was HCMV-seronegative, while seven were seropositive.

In the case of this clonotype: No antigen is known for it.

The germline gives CDR1 SQVTM, CDR2 ANQGSEA. The CDR3 runs to 17 residues. Whole-study findings and limits: Whether the expanded NKG2C+ T cell clones recognized HCMV remained unclear. The study found these clonotypes also leading the CD3+CD56-NKG2C+ fraction in a few donors.

TCRdb reprocessed the 5' RACE reads and reports one entry per CDR3 protein, with no DNA. Seen in this sample are 500,000 to 700,000 distinct CDR3 sequences; the ten most common clones hold less than 4.5%. The TCR sequence derives from a man between 18 and 29 years old in good health. This chain connects TRBV29-1 to TRBJ2-3; TCRdb's assignment of TRBD1 cannot be checked, as there is no DNA. Sequencing used blood T cells: a sorted CD56 or NKG2C T cell subset, CD4+ or CD8+ T cells, or bulk PBMC T cells (not recorded which). The CDR3 reads CSVEGEDGQGAPDTQYF.